This T cell receptor beta chain comes out of a study of breast tumors, draining lymph nodes, adjacent tissues (dated by TCRdb to the mid-2010s). Background for the entire study: TCR beta repertoires were compared across tumor, adjacent nontumor tissue and axillary lymph nodes obtained from breast cancer patients. In human breast cancer, the study set out to assess how tumor, surrounding tissue and draining lymph node repertoires relate to one another and whether T cells might be exchanged between them. The full study reports these points: T-cell repertoire diversity in tumors was found to be lower than in lymph nodes but higher than in nontumor tissue, and preferential V and J gene usage was observed. The data were considered consistent with most tumor T cells being derived from the lymph node and subsequently expanding within tumor tissue. In luminal-like breast cancer, tumor and nontumor tissue repertoires resembled each other significantly more than in basal-like breast cancer. The conclusion that tumor T cells originate in lymph nodes was presented as consistent with a hypothesis rather than as directly demonstrated.

Lymph node samples were obtained from the axillary draining lymph nodes of breast cancer patients. Sequencing was performed on an Illumina HiSeq 2000. Multiplex PCR amplification was used to generate the TCR beta chain libraries. High-throughput sequencing was used to analyze the amplified TCR beta chain products. TCRdb passed the public sequencing reads through fastp at Q25 and MiXCR, retaining productive beta sequences. Rows merge per CDR3 protein into single entries with the most common DNA and genes. This sample holds under 350,000 distinct CDR3 sequences; 30% were observed only once. The ten largest make up 0.85% to 1.3% of the sample. About this clonotype: What antigen it recognizes has not been identified. A much larger clone lies one base from this, so it may be a read error.

From the cysteine through the phenylalanine, the CDR3 covers 15 amino acids. The entry retains the CDR3 DNA only, 45 bases that are in frame from base 1. Reading the germline V gene (reference sequence) gives CDR1 SGHNT and CDR2 YYREEE. Sample: axillary lymph node tissue. The TCR comes from a female donor with breast cancer. Some clones in this sample may be carry-over from other donors' samples. The sequence links TRBV5-4 to TRBJ1-3; too little of a D gene remains to name it. Read as DNA, the sequence is TGTGTCAGCAGCTTGGGGTTGAGCTCTGGAAACACCATATATTTT. Translated, this gives CVSSLGLSSGNTIYF.